This is a list of T cell receptor beta chains from one sample in a study of shared T cell receptors in the human thymus. Sequencing was performed with immunoSEQ multiplex PCR; in TCRdb, only in-frame clones are kept and a portion is missing. The profile covers 650,000 to 950,000 clones, with 70% to 90% appearing a single time and 0.0095% to 0.013% taken by the ten largest. A further study also used this sample, focusing on human thymus T cells.

Sequenced input: thymocytes. These receptors all come from a girl under three years old with a congenital heart defect. Each CDR3 is given with its conserved first and last residue. The D gene is left open where the match is weak. The size of a clone is reported for some rows only, either as once, few or many, or as a class for expanded clones.

CDR3aa: CASSGLSIGDTQYF
CDR3nt: TGTGCCAGCTCCGGACTCAGCATCGGAGATACGCAGTATTTT
j_gene: TRBJ2-3
d_gene: NA
abundance: NA
v_gene: TRBV25-1

CDR3aa: CASSFPGEYRGYTF
CDR3nt: TGCGCCAGCAGCTTCCCAGGCGAATATCGTGGCTACACCTTC
j_gene: TRBJ1-2
d_gene: NA
abundance: NA
v_gene: TRBV5-1

CDR3aa: CSVDEGGILTGRNTEAFF
CDR3nt: TGCAGCGTTGATGAGGGGGGGATCCTGACAGGACGGAACACTGAAGCTTTCTTT
j_gene: TRBJ1-1
d_gene: NA
abundance: NA
v_gene: TRBV29-1

CDR3aa: CASSEQGHSPLHF
CDR3nt: TGCGCCAGCAGTGAACAGGGGCATTCACCCCTCCACTTT
j_gene: TRBJ1-6
d_gene: TRBD1
abundance: NA
v_gene: TRBV10-2

CDR3aa: CASSPGLAATGELFF
CDR3nt: TGTGCCAGCAGCCCGGGACTAGCGGCAACCGGGGAGCTGTTTTTT
j_gene: TRBJ2-2
d_gene: TRBD2
abundance: NA
v_gene: TRBV7-3

CDR3aa: CASSLAEVLIGNEQFF
CDR3nt: TGCGCCAGCAGCTTGGCCGAAGTACTAATCGGGAATGAGCAGTTCTTC
j_gene: TRBJ2-1
d_gene: NA
abundance: NA
v_gene: TRBV5-1

CDR3aa: CASRTRGGPFRDEQFF
CDR3nt: TGTGCCAGTAGAACCCGGGGGGGACCTTTTAGGGATGAGCAGTTCTTC
j_gene: TRBJ2-1
d_gene: TRBD2
abundance: NA
v_gene: TRBV19

CDR3aa: CASSPDRASYNEQFF
CDR3nt: TGTGCCAGCAGCCCCGACAGAGCCTCCTACAATGAGCAGTTCTTC
j_gene: TRBJ2-1
d_gene: NA
abundance: NA
v_gene: TRBV6-1

CDR3aa: CASSLEERRNIQYF
CDR3nt: TGTGCCAGCAGCTTGGAGGAAAGGAGGAACATTCAGTACTTC
j_gene: TRBJ2-4
d_gene: NA
abundance: NA
v_gene: TRBV5-8

CDR3aa: CASSTRDSPLHF
CDR3nt: TGTGCCAGCAGCACCAGGGATTCACCCCTCCACTTT
j_gene: TRBJ1-6
d_gene: NA
abundance: NA
v_gene: TRBV9

CDR3aa: CASSKEAGRKPIKGHTIYF
CDR3nt: TGTGCCAGCAGTAAGGAGGCGGGACGTAAGCCTATCAAGGGGCACACCATATATTTT
j_gene: TRBJ1-3
d_gene: NA
abundance: NA
v_gene: TRBV28

CDR3aa: CASSIDPDRSNEKLFF
CDR3nt: TGTGCCAGTAGTATAGACCCGGACAGGTCTAATGAAAAACTGTTTTTT
j_gene: TRBJ1-4
d_gene: TRBD1
abundance: NA
v_gene: TRBV19

CDR3aa: CASSLGGGGTEAFF
CDR3nt: TGCGCCAGCAGCTTGGGTGGGGGGGGCACTGAAGCTTTCTTT
j_gene: TRBJ1-1
d_gene: NA
abundance: NA
v_gene: TRBV5-1

CDR3aa: CASSFGLAEETQYF
CDR3nt: TGTGCCAGCAGTTTCGGGCTAGCGGAAGAGACCCAGTACTTC
j_gene: TRBJ2-5
d_gene: TRBD2
abundance: NA
v_gene: TRBV27

CDR3aa: CASSLGLAGVKRNEQFF
CDR3nt: TGCGCCAGCAGCCTAGGACTAGCGGGGGTGAAGAGGAATGAGCAGTTCTTC
j_gene: TRBJ2-1
d_gene: TRBD2
abundance: NA
v_gene: TRBV5-1

CDR3aa: CASSEQGSSYNSPLHF
CDR3nt: TGTGCCAGCAGTGAACAGGGAAGCTCCTATAATTCACCCCTCCACTTT
j_gene: TRBJ1-6
d_gene: NA
abundance: NA
v_gene: TRBV6-1

CDR3aa: CASIVHPTEGNTIYF
CDR3nt: TGTGCCAGCATAGTTCACCCAACGGAGGGGAACACCATATATTTT
j_gene: TRBJ1-3
d_gene: NA
abundance: NA
v_gene: TRBV2

CDR3aa: CASSLRSQGGSPLHF
CDR3nt: TGTGCCAGCAGCTTAAGGAGTCAGGGGGGTTCACCCCTCCACTTT
j_gene: TRBJ1-6
d_gene: TRBD1
abundance: once
v_gene: TRBV11-2

CDR3aa: CASSAGLSDEQYF
CDR3nt: TGTGCCAGCAGCGCAGGGTTATCCGACGAGCAGTACTTC
j_gene: TRBJ2-7
d_gene: NA
abundance: NA
v_gene: TRBV9

CDR3aa: CASSETHMNTEAFF
CDR3nt: TGTGCCAGCAGCGAGACACATATGAACACTGAAGCTTTCTTT
j_gene: TRBJ1-1
d_gene: NA
abundance: NA
v_gene: TRBV7-3

CDR3aa: CASSSTSGTYNEQFF
CDR3nt: TGTGCCAGCAGTTCGACTAGCGGTACTTACAATGAGCAGTTCTTC
j_gene: TRBJ2-1
d_gene: TRBD2
abundance: NA
v_gene: TRBV6-5

CDR3aa: CASSLSKPGSNTEAFF
CDR3nt: TGTGCCAGCAGTTTATCAAAACCCGGGTCGAACACTGAAGCTTTCTTT
j_gene: TRBJ1-1
d_gene: NA
abundance: NA
v_gene: TRBV27

CDR3aa: CASSLRQGTSYEQYF
CDR3nt: TGCGCCAGCAGCTTGAGACAGGGAACCTCCTACGAGCAGTACTTC
j_gene: TRBJ2-7
d_gene: TRBD1
abundance: NA
v_gene: TRBV5-1

CDR3aa: CASSPLGQGSSVYTEAFF
CDR3nt: TGTGCCAGTAGCCCCCTCGGGCAGGGTAGTTCAGTATACACTGAAGCTTTCTTT
j_gene: TRBJ1-1
d_gene: NA
abundance: once
v_gene: TRBV19

CDR3aa: CASSLSGDRGETQYF
CDR3nt: TGTGCCAGCAGTTTATCGGGGGACAGGGGGGAGACCCAGTACTTC
j_gene: TRBJ2-5
d_gene: TRBD1
abundance: once
v_gene: TRBV27

CDR3aa: CASSPPDREPTEAFF
CDR3nt: TGTGCCAGCAGCCCACCAGACAGGGAGCCCACTGAAGCTTTCTTT
j_gene: TRBJ1-1
d_gene: NA
abundance: NA
v_gene: TRBV21-1

CDR3aa: CASSLTKVESGGSYNEQFF
CDR3nt: TGTGCCAGCAGTTTAACAAAGGTGGAGAGCGGGGGATCCTACAATGAGCAGTTCTTC
j_gene: TRBJ2-1
d_gene: TRBD2
abundance: NA
v_gene: TRBV28

CDR3aa: CASSSGYGLGIGYTF
CDR3nt: TGTGCCAGCAGTTCAGGGTACGGCCTGGGGATAGGCTACACCTTC
j_gene: TRBJ1-2
d_gene: NA
abundance: NA
v_gene: TRBV6-5

CDR3aa: CASSLTNLKGLQETQYF
CDR3nt: TGTGCCAGCAGCTTAACCAATCTAAAGGGGCTCCAAGAGACCCAGTACTTC
j_gene: TRBJ2-5
d_gene: NA
abundance: NA
v_gene: TRBV7-3

CDR3aa: CASSYPQKNSTLPIYGYTF
CDR3nt: TGCGCCAGCAGTTATCCTCAGAAAAATTCGACACTTCCCATCTATGGCTACACCTTC
j_gene: TRBJ1-2
d_gene: NA
abundance: once
v_gene: TRBV4-1

CDR3aa: CASSQQGGQGGSSNTEAFF
CDR3nt: TGCGCCAGCAGCCAACAAGGCGGACAAGGGGGATCGAGCAACACTGAAGCTTTCTTT
j_gene: TRBJ1-1
d_gene: NA
abundance: NA
v_gene: TRBV4-3

CDR3aa: CSVLWGRQGYGYTF
CDR3nt: TGCAGCGTCCTTTGGGGTAGACAGGGCTATGGCTACACCTTC
j_gene: TRBJ1-2
d_gene: TRBD1
abundance: NA
v_gene: TRBV29-1

CDR3aa: CASSFGDSGYEQYF
CDR3nt: TGTGCCAGCAGTTTTGGGGATAGCGGGTACGAGCAGTACTTC
j_gene: TRBJ2-7
d_gene: TRBD2
abundance: NA
v_gene: TRBV27